The entry below gives a single T cell receptor (beta chain) sequence along with its context. Its antigen remains unknown. Assay used: immunoSEQ multiplex PCR; TCRdb lists only in-frame clones, some missing. The table records roughly 59,000 clones, approximately 70% of them present only once. Enrolled patients, whose metastatic non-small-cell lung cancer was chemo-refractory, received focal radiation plus CTLA-4 blockade with ipilimumab. These data are taken from a study of radiotherapy plus CTLA-4 blockade in lung cancer. Across the study: With 31% of patients having disease control, objective responses were seen in under 20%. Overall study results and limits: Reports identified early blood T cell clone dynamics, with interferon-beta, as the best response predictor. After treatment with radiotherapy plus ipilimumab, TCR clones that came from the tumor expanded in blood.

The V and J ends lost 3 bases and 4 bases, in that order; junction bases with no gene match: 15. The CDR3 is made up of 18 amino acids. Germline values: CDR1 LNHDA, CDR2 SQIVND (reference sequence). The sample consisted of peripheral blood, taken from a patient treated with radiotherapy plus ipilimumab. The sequence derives from a human donor with non-small cell lung cancer whose response to radiotherapy plus ipilimumab could not be evaluated. The genes are TRBV19 and TRBJ2-3; 8 nucleotides line up with TRBD2. The CDR3 spells CASSIRSSGLVGSDTQYF. In DNA form, the CDR3 reads TGTGCCAGTAGTATCCGTTCATCGGGACTAGTCGGGTCAGATACGCAGTATTTT.